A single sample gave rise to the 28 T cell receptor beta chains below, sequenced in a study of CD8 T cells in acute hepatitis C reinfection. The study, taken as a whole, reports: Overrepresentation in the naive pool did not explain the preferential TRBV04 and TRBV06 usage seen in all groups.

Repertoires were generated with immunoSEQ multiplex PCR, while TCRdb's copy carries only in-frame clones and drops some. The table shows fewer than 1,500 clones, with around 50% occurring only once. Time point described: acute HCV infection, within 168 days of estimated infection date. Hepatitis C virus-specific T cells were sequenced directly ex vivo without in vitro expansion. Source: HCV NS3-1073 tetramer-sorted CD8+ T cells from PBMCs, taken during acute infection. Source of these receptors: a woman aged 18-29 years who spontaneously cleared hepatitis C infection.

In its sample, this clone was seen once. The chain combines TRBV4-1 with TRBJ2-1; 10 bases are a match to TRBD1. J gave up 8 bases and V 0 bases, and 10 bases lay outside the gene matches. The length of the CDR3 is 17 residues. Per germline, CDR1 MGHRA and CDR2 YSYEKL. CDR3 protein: CASSQEGGGQGIYEQFF. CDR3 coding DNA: TGCGCCAGCAGCCAAGAAGGGGGGGGACAGGGGATCTATGAGCAGTTCTTC.

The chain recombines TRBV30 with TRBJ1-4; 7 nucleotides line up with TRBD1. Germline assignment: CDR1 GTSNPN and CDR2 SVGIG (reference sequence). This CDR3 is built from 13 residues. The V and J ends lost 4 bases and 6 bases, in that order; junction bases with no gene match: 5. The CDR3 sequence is CAWTTGRDEKLFF. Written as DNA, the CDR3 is TGTGCCTGGACGACAGGGAGGGATGAAAAACTGTTTTTT.

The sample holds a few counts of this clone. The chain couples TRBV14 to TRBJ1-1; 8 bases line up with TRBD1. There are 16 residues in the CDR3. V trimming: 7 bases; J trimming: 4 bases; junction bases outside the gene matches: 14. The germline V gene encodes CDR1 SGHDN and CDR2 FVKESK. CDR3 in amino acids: CASTPTTGTGSTEAFF. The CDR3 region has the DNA TGTGCCAGCACCCCCACGACCGGGACAGGATCCACTGAAGCTTTCTTT.

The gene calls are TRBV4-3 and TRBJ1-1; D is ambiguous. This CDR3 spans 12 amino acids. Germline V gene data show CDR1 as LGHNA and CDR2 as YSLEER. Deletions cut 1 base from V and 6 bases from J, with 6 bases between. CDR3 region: CASSQGGPEAFF. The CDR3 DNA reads TGCGCCAGCAGCCAAGGAGGTCCTGAAGCTTTCTTT.

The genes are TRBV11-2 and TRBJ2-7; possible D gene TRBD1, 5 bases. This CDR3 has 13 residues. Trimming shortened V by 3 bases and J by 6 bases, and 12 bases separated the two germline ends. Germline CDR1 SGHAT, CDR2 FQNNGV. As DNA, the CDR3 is TGTGCCAGCAGCTTGGGCTCAGGGCGCGAGCAGTACTTC. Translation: CASSLGSGREQYF. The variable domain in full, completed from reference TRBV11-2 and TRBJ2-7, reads EAGVAQSPRYKIIEKRQSVAFWCNPISGHATLYWYQQILGQGPKLLIQFQNNGVVDDSQLPKDRFSAERLKGVDSTLKIQPAKLEDSAVYLCASSLGSGREQYFGPGTRLTVT.

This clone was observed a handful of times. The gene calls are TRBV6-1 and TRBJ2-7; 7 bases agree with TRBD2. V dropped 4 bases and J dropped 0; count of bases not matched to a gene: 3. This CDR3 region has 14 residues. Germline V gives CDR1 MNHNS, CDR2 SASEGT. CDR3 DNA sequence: TGTGCCAGCAGTGGGCGGGAGTACTCCTACGAGCAGTACTTC. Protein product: CASSGREYSYEQYF.

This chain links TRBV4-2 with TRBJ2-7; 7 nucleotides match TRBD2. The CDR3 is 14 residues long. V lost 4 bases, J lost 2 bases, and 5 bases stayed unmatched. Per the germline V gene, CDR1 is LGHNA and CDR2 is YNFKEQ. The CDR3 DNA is TGTGCCAGCAGCCCCGAGCGGGGCGCCTACGAGCAGTACTTC. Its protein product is CASSPERGAYEQYF.

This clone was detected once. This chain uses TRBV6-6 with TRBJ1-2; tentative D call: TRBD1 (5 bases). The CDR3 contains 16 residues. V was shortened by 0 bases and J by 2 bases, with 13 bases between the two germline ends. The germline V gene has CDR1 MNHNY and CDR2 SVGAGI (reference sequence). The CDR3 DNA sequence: TGTGCCAGCAGTTACTCGATTCAGGGTTTGAACTATGGCTACACCTTC. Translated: CASSYSIQGLNYGYTF.

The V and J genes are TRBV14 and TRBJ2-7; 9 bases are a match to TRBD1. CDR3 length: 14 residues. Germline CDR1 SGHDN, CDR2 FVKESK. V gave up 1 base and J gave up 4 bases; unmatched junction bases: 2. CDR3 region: CASSQVGQGYEQYF. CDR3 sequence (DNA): TGTGCCAGCAGCCAAGTGGGACAGGGATACGAGCAGTACTTC.

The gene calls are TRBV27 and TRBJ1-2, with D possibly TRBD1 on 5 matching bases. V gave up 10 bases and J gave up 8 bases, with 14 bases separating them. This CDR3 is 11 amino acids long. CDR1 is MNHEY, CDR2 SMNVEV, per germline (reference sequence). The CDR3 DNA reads TGTGCCATCTGGGGCGTGGGGGGCTACACCTTC. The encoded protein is CAIWGVGGYTF.

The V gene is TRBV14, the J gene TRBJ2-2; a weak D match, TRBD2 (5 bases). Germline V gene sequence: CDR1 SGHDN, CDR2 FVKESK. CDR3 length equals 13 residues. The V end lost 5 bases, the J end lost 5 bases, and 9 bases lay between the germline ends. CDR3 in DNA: TGTGCCAGCAGCGTCACGGGGACCGGGGAGCTGTTTTTT. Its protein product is CASSVTGTGELFF.

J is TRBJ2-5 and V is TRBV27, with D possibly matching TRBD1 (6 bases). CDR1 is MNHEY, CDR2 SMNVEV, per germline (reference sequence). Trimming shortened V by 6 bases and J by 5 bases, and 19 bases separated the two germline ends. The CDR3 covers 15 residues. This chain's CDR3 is CASRETGGAWETQYF. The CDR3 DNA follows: TGTGCCAGCAGAGAGACAGGAGGCGCTTGGGAGACCCAGTACTTC.

CDR3 loop: CASSELPGENYGYTF. The CDR3 DNA reads as TGTGCCAGCAGTGAATTACCAGGGGAAAACTATGGCTACACCTTC. The chain joins TRBV6-1 to TRBJ1-2, with D perhaps matching TRBD1 (6 bases). The germline V gene has CDR1 MNHNS and CDR2 SASEGT. V lost 2 bases to trimming and J lost 2 bases, with 12 bases between them. The CDR3 is 15 amino acids.

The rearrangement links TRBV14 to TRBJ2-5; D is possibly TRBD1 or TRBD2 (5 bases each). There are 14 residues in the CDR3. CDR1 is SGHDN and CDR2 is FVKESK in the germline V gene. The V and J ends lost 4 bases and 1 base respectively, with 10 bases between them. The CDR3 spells CASSPAGTQETQYF. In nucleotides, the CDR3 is TGTGCCAGCAGCCCAGCCGGGACCCAAGAGACCCAGTACTTC.

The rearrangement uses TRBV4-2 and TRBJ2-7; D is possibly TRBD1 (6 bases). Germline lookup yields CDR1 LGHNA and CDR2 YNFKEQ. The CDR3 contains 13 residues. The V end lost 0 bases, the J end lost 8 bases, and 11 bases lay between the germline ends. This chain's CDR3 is CASSQELGTQQYF. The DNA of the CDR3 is TGTGCCAGCAGCCAAGAACTAGGGACACAGCAGTACTTC.

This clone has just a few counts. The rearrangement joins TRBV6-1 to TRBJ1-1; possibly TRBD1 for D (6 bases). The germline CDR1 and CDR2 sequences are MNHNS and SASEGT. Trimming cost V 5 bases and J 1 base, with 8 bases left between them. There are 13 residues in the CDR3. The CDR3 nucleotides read TGTGCCAGCAGTATGGGACAGAACACTGAAGCTTTCTTT. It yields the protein CASSMGQNTEAFF.

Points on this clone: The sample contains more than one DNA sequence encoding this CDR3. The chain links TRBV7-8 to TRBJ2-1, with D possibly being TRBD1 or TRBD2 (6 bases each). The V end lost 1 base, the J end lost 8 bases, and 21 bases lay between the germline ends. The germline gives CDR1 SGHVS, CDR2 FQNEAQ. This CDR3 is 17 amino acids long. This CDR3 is CASSLEVASGGGDEQFF. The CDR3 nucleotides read TGTGCCAGCAGCTTAGAAGTAGCCAGCGGAGGGGGAGATGAGCAGTTCTTC. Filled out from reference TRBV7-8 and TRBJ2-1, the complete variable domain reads GAGVSQSPRYKVAKRGQDVALRCDPISGHVSLFWYQQALGQGPEFLTYFQNEAQLDKSGLPSDRFFAERPEGSVSTLKIQRTQQEDSAVYLCASSLEVASGGGDEQFFGPGTRLTVL.

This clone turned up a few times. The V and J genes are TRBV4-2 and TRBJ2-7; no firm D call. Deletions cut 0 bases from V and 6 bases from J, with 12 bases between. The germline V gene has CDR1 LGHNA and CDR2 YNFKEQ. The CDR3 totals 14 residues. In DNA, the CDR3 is TGTGCCAGCAGCCAAGAAACTGGCGGTATCGAGCAGTACTTC. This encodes CASSQETGGIEQYF.

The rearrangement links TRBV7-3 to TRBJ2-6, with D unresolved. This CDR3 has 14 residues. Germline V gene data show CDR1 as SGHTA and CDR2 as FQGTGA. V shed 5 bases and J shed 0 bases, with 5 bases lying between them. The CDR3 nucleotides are TGTGCCAGCAGCCCCGACTCTGGGGCCAACGTCCTGACTTTC. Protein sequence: CASSPDSGANVLTF.

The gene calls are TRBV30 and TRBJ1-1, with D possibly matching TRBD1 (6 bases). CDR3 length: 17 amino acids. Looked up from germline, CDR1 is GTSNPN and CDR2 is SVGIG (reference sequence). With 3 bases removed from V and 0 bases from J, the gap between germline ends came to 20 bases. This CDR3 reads CAWSQDSGTRMNTEAFF. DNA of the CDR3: TGTGCCTGGAGCCAAGATTCCGGGACAAGGATGAACACTGAAGCTTTCTTT.

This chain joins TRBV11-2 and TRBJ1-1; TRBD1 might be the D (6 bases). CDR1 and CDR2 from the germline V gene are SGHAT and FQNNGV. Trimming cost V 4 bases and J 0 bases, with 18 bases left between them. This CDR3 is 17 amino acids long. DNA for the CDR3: TGTGCCAGCAGCTCCCTCTCAGGGACATTCATGAACACTGAAGCTTTCTTT. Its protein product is CASSSLSGTFMNTEAFF.

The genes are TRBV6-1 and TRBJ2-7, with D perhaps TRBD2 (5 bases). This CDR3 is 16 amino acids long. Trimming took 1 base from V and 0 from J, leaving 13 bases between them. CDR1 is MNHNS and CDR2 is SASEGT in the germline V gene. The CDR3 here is CASSEVAQRFSYEQYF. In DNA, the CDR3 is TGTGCCAGCAGTGAAGTGGCGCAGCGGTTCTCCTACGAGCAGTACTTC.

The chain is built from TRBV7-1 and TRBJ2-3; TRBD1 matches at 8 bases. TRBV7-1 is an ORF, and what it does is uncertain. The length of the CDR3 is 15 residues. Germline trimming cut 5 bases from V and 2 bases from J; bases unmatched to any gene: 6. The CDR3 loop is CASSRPGQATDTQYF. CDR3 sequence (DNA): TGTGCCAGCAGCCGACCGGGACAGGCCACAGATACGCAGTATTTT.

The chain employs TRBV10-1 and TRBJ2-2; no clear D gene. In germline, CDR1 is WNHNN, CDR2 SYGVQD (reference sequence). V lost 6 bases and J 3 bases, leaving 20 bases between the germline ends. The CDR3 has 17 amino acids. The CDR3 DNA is TGCGCCAGCAGCGACAAGTTGGGTCAGAGCTACACCGGGGAGCTGTTTTTT. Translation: CASSDKLGQSYTGELFF.

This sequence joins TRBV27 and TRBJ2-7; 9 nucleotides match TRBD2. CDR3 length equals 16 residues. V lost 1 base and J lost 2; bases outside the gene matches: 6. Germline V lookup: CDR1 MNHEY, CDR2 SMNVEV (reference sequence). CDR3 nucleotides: TGTGCCAGCAGTTTATTGGGGCGGGGGGGGGCCTACGAGCAGTACTTC. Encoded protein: CASSLLGRGGAYEQYF.

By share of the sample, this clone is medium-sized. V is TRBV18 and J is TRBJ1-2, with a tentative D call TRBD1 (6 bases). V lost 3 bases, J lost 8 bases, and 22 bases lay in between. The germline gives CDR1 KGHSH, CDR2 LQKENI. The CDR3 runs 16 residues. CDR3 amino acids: CASSPTPPQLTGGYTF. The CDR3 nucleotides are TGTGCCAGCTCACCCACCCCGCCTCAGCTCACAGGGGGCTACACCTTC.

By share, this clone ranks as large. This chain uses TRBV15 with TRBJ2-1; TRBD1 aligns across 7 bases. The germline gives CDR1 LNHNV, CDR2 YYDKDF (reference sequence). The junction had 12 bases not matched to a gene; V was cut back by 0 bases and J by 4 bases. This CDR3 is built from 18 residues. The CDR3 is CATSRDKTGDPQYNEQFF. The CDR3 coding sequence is TGTGCCACCAGCAGAGATAAAACAGGGGACCCACAATACAATGAGCAGTTCTTC.

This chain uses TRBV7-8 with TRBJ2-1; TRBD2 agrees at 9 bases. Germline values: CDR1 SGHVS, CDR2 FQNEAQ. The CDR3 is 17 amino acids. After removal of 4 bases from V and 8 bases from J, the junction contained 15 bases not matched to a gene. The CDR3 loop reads CASSYEPASGAGDEQFF. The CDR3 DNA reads TGTGCCAGCAGCTACGAGCCCGCTAGCGGGGCGGGCGATGAGCAGTTCTTC.